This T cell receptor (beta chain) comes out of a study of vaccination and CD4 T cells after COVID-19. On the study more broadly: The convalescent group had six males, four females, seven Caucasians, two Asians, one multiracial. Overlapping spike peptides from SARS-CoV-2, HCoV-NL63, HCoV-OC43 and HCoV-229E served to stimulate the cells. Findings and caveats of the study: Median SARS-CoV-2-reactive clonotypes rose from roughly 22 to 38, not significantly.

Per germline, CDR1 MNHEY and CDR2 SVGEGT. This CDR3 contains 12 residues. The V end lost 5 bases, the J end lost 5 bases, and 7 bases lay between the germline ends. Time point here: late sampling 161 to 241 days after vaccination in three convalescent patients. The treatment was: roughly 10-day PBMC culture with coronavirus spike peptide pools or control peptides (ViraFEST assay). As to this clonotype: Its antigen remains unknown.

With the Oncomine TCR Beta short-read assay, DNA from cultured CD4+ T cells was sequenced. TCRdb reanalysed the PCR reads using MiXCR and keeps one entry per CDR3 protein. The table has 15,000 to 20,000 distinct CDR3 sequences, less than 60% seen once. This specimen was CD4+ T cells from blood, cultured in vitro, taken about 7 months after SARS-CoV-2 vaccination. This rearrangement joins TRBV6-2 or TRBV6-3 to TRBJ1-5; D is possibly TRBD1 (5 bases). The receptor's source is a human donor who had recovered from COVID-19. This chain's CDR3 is CASSLRDQPQHF. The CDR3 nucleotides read TGTGCCAGCAGTCTCAGGGATCAGCCCCAGCATTTT.